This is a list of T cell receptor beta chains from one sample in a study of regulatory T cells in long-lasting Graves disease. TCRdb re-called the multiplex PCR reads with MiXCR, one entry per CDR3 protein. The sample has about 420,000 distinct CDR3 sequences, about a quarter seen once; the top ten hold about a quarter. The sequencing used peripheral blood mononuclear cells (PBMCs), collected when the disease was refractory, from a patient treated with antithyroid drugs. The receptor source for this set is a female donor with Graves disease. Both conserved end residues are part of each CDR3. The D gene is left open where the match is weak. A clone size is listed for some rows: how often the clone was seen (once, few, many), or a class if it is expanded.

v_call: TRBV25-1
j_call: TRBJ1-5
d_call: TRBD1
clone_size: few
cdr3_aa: CASSPERGLGSDQPQHF
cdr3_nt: TGTGCCAGCAGTCCAGAAAGGGGGCTAGGGTCGGATCAGCCCCAGCATTTT

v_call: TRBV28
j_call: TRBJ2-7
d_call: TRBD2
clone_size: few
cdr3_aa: CASSPVSGRASAYEQYF
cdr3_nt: TGTGCCAGCAGTCCGGTCAGCGGGAGGGCTTCAGCCTACGAGCAGTACTTC

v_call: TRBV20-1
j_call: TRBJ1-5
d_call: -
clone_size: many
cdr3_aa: CSVESPGVVPQKGSQPQHF
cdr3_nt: TGCAGTGTCGAGAGCCCGGGGGTTGTTCCGCAAAAAGGCAGTCAGCCCCAGCATTTT

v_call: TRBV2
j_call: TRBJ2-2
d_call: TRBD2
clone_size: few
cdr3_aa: CASRATSVTGELFF
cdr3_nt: TGTGCCAGCAGGGCGACTAGCGTTACCGGGGAGCTGTTTTTT

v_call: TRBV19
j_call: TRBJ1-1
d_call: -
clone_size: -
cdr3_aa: CASSTTGMVNTEAFF
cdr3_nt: TGTGCCAGTAGTACTACAGGTATGGTGAACACTGAAGCTTTCTTT

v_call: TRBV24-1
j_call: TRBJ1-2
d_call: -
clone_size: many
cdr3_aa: CATSGGDNHGYTF
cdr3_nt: TGTGCCACCAGTGGAGGGGATAACCATGGCTACACCTTC

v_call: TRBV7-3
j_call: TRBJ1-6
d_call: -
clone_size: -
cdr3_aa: CASSLRCSYNSPLHF
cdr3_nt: TGTGCCAGCAGCTTAAGGTGTTCCTATAATTCACCCCTCCACTTT

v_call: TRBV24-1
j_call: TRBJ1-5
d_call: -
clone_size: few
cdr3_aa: CATSDSGPFPQPQHF
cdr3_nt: TGTGCCACCAGTGATTCGGGTCCCTTCCCACAGCCCCAGCATTTT

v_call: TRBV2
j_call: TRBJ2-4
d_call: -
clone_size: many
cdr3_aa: CASRGLAKNIQYF
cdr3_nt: TGTGCCAGCAGAGGGTTAGCCAAAAACATTCAGTACTTC

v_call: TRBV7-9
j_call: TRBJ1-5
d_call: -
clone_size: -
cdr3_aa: CASSLVGMAQHF
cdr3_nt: TGTGCCAGCAGCTTAGTGGGGATGGCCCAGCATTTT

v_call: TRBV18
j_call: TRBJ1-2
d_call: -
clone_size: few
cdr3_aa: CASSPTGTAGYTF
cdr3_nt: TGTGCCAGCTCACCGACAGGTACGGCTGGCTACACCTTC

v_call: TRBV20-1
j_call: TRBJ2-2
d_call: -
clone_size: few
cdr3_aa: CSAREISTGELFF
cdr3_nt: TGCAGTGCTAGAGAGATTAGCACCGGGGAGCTGTTTTTT

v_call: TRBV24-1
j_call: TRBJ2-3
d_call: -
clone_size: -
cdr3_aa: CATSDLDRSTDTQYF
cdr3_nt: TGTGCCACCAGTGATTTGGACCGGAGCACAGATACGCAGTATTTT

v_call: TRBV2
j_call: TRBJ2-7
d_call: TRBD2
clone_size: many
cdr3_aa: CASRALGGEQYF
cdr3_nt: TGTGCCAGCAGGGCATTGGGAGGGGAGCAGTACTTC

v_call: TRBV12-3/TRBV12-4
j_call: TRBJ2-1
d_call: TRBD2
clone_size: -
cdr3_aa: CASSASGRAFNEQFF
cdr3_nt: TGTGCCAGCAGTGCGAGCGGGAGGGCCTTCAATGAGCAGTTCTTC

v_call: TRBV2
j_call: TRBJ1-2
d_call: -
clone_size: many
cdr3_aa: CASSDWQGDYGYTF
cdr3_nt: TGTGCCAGCAGTGACTGGCAGGGCGACTATGGCTACACCTTC

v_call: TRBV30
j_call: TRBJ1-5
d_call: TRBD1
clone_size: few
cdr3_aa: CAWSTHRDRNQPQHF
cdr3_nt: TGTGCCTGGTCCACCCACCGGGACAGAAATCAGCCCCAGCATTTT

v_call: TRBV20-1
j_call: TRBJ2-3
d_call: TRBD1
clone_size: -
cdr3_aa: CSAGRTGISDTQYF
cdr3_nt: TGCAGTGCCGGCAGGACAGGGATTTCAGATACGCAGTATTTT

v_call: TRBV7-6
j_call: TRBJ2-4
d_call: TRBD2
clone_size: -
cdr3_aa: CASSQLAGDQNIQYF
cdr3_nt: TGTGCCAGCAGTCAACTAGCGGGAGACCAAAACATTCAGTACTTC

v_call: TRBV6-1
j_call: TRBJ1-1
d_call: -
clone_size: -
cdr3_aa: CASISYWRSDTEAFF
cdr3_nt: TGTGCCAGCATTTCGTATTGGAGGTCGGACACTGAAGCTTTCTTT

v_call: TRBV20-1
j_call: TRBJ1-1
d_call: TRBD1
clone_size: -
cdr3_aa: CSARKSGGREAFF
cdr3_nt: TGCAGTGCTAGAAAGTCAGGGGGGAGAGAAGCTTTCTTT

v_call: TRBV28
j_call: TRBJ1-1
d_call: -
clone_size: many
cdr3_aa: CASSLLTAEAFF
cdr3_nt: TGTGCCAGCAGTTTATTGACAGCTGAAGCTTTCTTT

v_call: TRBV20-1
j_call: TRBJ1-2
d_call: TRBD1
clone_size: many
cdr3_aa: CSAKNWTGNYGYTF
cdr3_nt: TGCAGTGCCAAAAACTGGACAGGGAACTATGGCTACACCTTC

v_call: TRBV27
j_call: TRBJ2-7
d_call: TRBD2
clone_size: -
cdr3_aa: CASSYPTSGSHEQYF
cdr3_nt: TGTGCCAGCAGTTACCCGACTAGCGGGAGTCACGAGCAGTACTTC

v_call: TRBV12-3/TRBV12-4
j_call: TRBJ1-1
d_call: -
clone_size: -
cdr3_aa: CASSLFGTEAFF
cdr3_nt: TGTGCCAGCAGTCTCTTTGGAACTGAAGCTTTCTTT

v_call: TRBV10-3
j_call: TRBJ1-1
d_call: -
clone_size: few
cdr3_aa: CAISETGPTEAFF
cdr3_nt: TGTGCCATCAGTGAAACAGGGCCCACTGAAGCTTTCTTT

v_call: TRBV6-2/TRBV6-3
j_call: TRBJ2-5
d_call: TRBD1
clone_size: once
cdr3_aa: CASTRDRQGTQYF
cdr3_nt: TGTGCCAGCACCAGGGACAGGCAAGGGACCCAGTACTTC

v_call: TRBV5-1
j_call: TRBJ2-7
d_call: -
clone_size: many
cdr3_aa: CASSPGEREVQYF
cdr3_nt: TGCGCCAGCAGCCCAGGGGAAAGAGAGGTGCAGTACTTC

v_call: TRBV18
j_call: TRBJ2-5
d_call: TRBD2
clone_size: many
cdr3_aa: CASSLSAGGGETQYF
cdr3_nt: TGTGCCAGCAGTCTTTCAGCGGGAGGTGGTGAGACCCAGTACTTC

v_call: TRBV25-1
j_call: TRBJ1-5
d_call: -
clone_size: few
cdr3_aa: CASSASQGTGQPQHF
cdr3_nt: TGTGCCAGCAGCGCGAGCCAGGGCACGGGTCAGCCCCAGCATTTT

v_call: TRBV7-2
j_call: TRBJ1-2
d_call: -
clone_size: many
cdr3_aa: CASSSINGYTF
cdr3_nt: TGTGCCAGCAGCAGTATTAATGGCTACACCTTC

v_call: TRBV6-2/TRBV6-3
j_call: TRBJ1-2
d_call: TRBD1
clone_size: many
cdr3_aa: CASSYLGQGLYGYTF
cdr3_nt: TGTGCCAGCAGTTACCTTGGACAGGGACTCTATGGCTACACCTTC

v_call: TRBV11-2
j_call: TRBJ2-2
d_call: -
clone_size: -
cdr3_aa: CASSLGLRGRTGELFF
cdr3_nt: TGTGCCAGCAGCTTAGGCTTGCGCGGAAGGACCGGGGAGCTGTTTTTT

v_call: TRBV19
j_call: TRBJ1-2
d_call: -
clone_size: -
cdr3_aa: CASSENGDGYTF
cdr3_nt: TGTGCCAGTAGTGAGAACGGCGATGGCTACACCTTC

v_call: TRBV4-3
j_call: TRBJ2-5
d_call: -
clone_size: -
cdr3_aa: CASSQGLAPTQYF
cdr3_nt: TGCGCCAGCAGCCAAGGTCTAGCTCCGACCCAGTACTTC

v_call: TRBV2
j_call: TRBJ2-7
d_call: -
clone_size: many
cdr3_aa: CASDIRVSYEQYF
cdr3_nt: TGTGCCAGCGATATCAGGGTGTCCTACGAGCAGTACTTC

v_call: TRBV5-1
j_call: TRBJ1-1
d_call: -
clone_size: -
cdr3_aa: CASSLFTAASEAFF
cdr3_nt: TGCGCCAGCAGCTTGTTTACAGCAGCGTCGGAAGCTTTCTTT

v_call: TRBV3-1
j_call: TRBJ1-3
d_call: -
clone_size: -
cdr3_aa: CASSQGQGNTIYF
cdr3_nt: TGTGCTAGCAGCCAGGGTCAAGGAAACACCATATATTTT

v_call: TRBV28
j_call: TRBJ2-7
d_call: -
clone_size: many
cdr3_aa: CASIRAGSSYEQYF
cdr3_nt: TGTGCCAGCATTAGAGCCGGATCCTCCTACGAGCAGTACTTC

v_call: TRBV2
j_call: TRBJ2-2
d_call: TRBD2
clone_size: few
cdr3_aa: CASSAGLVWDTGELFF
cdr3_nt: TGTGCCAGCAGTGCCGGACTAGTCTGGGACACCGGGGAGCTGTTTTTT

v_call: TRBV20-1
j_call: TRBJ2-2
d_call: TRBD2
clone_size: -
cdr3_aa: CSASREESTGELFF
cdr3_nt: TGCAGTGCTAGTCGGGAGGAGAGCACCGGGGAGCTGTTTTTT

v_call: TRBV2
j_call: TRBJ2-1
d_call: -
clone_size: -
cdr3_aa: CASSDPRRLAGDEQFF
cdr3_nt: TGTGCCAGCAGTGACCCGCGTCGCCTAGCAGGGGATGAGCAGTTCTTC

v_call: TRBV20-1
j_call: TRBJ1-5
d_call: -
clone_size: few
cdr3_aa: CSARDGHKGGNQPQHF
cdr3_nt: TGCAGTGCTAGAGATGGCCACAAGGGCGGCAATCAGCCCCAGCATTTT

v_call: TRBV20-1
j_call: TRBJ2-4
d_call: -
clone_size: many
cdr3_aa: CSARDPGRGKNIQYF
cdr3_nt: TGCAGTGCTAGAGATCCGGGCAGGGGCAAAAACATTCAGTACTTC

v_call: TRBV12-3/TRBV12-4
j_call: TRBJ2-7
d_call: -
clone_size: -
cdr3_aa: CASSFRQGFQVVGGTSYEQYF
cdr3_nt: TGTGCCAGCAGTTTTAGACAGGGTTTTCAGGTCGTTGGGGGGACCTCCTACGAGCAGTACTTC

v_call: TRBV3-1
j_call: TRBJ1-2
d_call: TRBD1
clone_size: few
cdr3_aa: CASSPGTGGWYGYTF
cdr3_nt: TGTGCCAGCAGCCCTGGGACAGGGGGCTGGTATGGCTACACCTTC

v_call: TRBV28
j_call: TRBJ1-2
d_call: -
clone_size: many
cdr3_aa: CASIPPSKGGGYTF
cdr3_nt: TGTGCCAGCATCCCCCCCTCGAAGGGAGGTGGCTACACCTTC

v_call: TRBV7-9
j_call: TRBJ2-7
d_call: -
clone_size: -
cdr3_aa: CASSATLSSYEQYF
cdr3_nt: TGTGCCAGCAGCGCAACCTTAAGCTCCTACGAGCAGTACTTC

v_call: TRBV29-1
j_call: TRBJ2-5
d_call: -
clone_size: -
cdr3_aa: CSVWDLQETQYF
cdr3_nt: TGCAGCGTTTGGGACTTACAAGAGACCCAGTACTTC

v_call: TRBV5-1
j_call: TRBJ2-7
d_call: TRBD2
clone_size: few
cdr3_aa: CASSSGGDGIEQYF
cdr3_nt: TGCGCCAGCAGCTCGGGAGGGGACGGGATCGAGCAGTACTTC

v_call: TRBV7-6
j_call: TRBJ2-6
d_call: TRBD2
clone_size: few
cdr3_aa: CASSLRLAGGSGANVLTF
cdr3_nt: TGTGCCAGCAGCTTACGCCTAGCGGGAGGAAGTGGGGCCAACGTCCTGACTTTC

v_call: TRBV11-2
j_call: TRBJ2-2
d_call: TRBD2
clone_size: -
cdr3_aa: CASSFGLARNTGELFF
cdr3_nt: TGTGCCAGCAGCTTCGGACTAGCGCGGAACACCGGGGAGCTGTTTTTT

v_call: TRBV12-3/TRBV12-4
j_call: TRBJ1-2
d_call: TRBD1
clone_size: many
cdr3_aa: CASSFWDSPRAGYTF
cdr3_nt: TGTGCCAGCAGTTTTTGGGACAGTCCTCGGGCTGGCTACACCTTC

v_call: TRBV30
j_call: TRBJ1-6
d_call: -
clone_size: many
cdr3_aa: CAWSADTVKPLHF
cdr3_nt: TGTGCCTGGAGTGCTGACACCGTCAAACCCCTCCACTTT